This T cell receptor beta chain stems from a study of somatic mutations in cytotoxic T cells in rheumatoid arthritis. Study conclusions and caveats: Over 20% of CD8+ cells belonged to the largest CD8+ clone in about an eighth of the 65 patients.

With respect to this clone: What it recognizes is unknown.

Each healthy control was a blood donor; the group had a median age of about 59 years (range about 20-80), and approximately 53% were female. This CDR3 spans 15 amino acids. The J segment lost 5 bases and the V segment lost 4 bases, leaving 11 bases of the junction unmatched. Germline assignment: CDR1 MNHEY and CDR2 SMNVEV (reference sequence). Profiling relied on immunoSEQ multiplex PCR, and the TCRdb table lists in-frame clones only, not all of them. The table includes approximately 12,000 clones, less than 80% detected once. This sequence originates from an older man in good health. The sequencing sample was made of CD8+ T cells sorted from blood. The chain has TRBV27 and TRBJ2-7, with 7 bases that match TRBD1. CDR3 sequence: CASSSYRQGQHEQYF. CDR3 in DNA: TGTGCCAGCAGTTCATACCGACAGGGACAACACGAGCAGTACTTC.